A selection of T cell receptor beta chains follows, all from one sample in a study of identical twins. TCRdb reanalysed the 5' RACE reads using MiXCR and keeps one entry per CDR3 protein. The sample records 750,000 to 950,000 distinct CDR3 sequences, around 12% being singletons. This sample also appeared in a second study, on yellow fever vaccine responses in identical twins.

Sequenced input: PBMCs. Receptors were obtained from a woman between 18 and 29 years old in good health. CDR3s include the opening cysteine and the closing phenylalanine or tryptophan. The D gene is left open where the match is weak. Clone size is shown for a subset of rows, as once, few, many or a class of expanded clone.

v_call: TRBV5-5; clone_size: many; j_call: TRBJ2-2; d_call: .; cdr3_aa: CASSFGQGGTGELFF; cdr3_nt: TGTGCCAGCAGCTTTGGCCAGGGGGGGACCGGGGAGCTGTTTTTT
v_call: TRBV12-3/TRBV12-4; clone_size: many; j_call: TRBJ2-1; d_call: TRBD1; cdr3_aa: CASSLNRGYNEQFF; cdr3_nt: TGTGCCAGCAGTTTAAACAGGGGATACAATGAGCAGTTCTTC
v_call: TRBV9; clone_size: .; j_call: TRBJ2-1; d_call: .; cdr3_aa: CASSGQGFIGNEQFF; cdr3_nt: TGTGCCAGCAGCGGCCAGGGGTTTATAGGCAATGAGCAGTTCTTC
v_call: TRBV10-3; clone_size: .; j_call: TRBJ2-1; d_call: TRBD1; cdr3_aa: CAISAVPGQGVNEQFF; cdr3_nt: TGTGCCATCAGTGCTGTTCCGGGACAGGGGGTCAATGAGCAGTTCTTC
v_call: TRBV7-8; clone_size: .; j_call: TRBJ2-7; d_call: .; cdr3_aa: CASSPAGLSYEQYF; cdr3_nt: TGTGCCAGCAGCCCCGCGGGCCTCTCCTACGAGCAGTACTTC
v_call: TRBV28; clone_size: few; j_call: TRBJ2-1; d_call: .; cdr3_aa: CASSWATSSYNEQFF; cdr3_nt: TGTGCCAGCAGTTGGGCAACTAGCTCCTACAATGAGCAGTTCTTC
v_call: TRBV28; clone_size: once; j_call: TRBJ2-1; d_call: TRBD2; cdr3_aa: CASRSLAGGPIF; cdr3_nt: TGTGCCAGCAGATCACTAGCGGGAGGGCCCATCTTC
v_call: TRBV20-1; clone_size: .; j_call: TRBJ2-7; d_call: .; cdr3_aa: CSVRGDYEQYF; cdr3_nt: TGCAGTGTTAGAGGAGACTACGAGCAGTACTTC
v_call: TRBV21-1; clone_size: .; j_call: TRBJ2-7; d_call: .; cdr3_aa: CASSKGLALEQYF; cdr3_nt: TGTGCCAGCAGCAAAGGACTAGCGCTCGAGCAGTACTTC
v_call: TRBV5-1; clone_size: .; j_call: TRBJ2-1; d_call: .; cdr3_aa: CASSLGTSPNNEQFF; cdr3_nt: TGCGCCAGCAGCTTGGGGACGAGCCCTAACAATGAGCAGTTCTTC
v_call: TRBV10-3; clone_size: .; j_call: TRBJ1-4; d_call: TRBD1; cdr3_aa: CAISESGTGEEKLFF; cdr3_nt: TGTGCCATCAGTGAGTCGGGGACAGGGGAAGAAAAACTGTTTTTT
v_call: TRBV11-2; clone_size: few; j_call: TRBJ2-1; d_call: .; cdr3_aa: CASTLQGGSYNEQFF; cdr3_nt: TGTGCCAGCACCCTACAGGGTGGCTCCTACAATGAGCAGTTCTTC
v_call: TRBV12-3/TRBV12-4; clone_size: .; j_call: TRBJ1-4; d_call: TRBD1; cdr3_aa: CASSLGTGPHVGKLFF; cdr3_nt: TGTGCCAGCAGTTTAGGGACAGGGCCCCACGTGGGAAAACTGTTTTTT
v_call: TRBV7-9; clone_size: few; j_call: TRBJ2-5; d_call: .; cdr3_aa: CASSHTRGTGTQYF; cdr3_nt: TGTGCCAGCAGCCATACCCGGGGGACGGGCACCCAGTACTTC
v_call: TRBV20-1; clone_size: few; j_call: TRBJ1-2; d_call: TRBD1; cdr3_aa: CSARDNAGGIYGYTF; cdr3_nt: TGCAGTGCTAGAGATAACGCAGGGGGCATCTATGGCTACACCTTC
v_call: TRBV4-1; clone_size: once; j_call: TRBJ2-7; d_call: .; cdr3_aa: CASSQPRDRVGEQYF; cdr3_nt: TGCGCCAGCAGCCAGCCGAGGGACCGCGTCGGCGAGCAGTACTTC
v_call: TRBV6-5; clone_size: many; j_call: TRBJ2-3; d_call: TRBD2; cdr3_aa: CASSYSRGGGTDTQYF; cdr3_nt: TGTGCCAGCAGTTACTCCCGCGGGGGAGGTACAGATACGCAGTATTTT
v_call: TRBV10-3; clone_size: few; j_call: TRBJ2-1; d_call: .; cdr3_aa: CAISEVAGIDEQFF; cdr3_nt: TGTGCCATCAGTGAAGTCGCCGGAATTGATGAGCAGTTCTTC
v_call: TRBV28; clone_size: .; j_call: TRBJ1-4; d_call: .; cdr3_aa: CASSGRGQTGLNEKLFF; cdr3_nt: TGTGCCAGCAGTGGGAGGGGTCAGACCGGACTTAATGAAAAACTGTTTTTT
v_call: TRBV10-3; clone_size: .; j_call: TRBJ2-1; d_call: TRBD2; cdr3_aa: CAISAGGSGGPLSYNEQFF; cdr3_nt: TGTGCCATCAGCGCCGGGGGGAGCGGGGGGCCTTTGTCCTACAATGAGCAGTTCTTC
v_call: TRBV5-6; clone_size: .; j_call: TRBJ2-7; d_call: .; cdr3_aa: CASSYGPYEQYF; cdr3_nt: TGTGCCAGCAGTTATGGGCCCTACGAGCAGTACTTC
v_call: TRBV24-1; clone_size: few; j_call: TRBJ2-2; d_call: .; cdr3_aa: CATSQAQPGAGELFF; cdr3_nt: TGTGCCACCAGCCAAGCCCAGCCCGGCGCCGGGGAGCTGTTTTTT